These T cell receptor beta chains were read from a single sample in a study of blood T cell repertoires in COVID-19. The table came from immunoSEQ multiplex PCR; TCRdb's copy has only in-frame clones and leaves some out. The sample has 150,000 to 180,000 clones; 84% are singletons. The material sequenced was peripheral blood. These receptors all stem from a woman aged 45 to 65 with acute or convalescent COVID-19. The conserved cysteine and the conserved F or W are not part of the CDR3 here.

v_gene,j_gene,len,CDR3aa
TRBV7-2,TRBJ2-3,10,ASSLSVNTQY
TRBV24-1,TRBJ2-7,12,ASIQGHPYYEQY
TRBV3-1/TRBV3-2,TRBJ2-7,16,ASSPQGSGRSVSYEQY
TRBV4-2,TRBJ1-2,13,ASSQQDRGAYGYT
TRBV11-3,TRBJ2-5,11,ASSLEAGETQY
TRBV6-8,TRBJ1-5,13,ASSYFRRKNQPQH
TRBV29-1,TRBJ2-1,11,SVATSGYNEQF
TRBV7-2,TRBJ2-3,14,ASSLFSPVSTDTQY
TRBV24-1,TRBJ2-3,15,ATSDSRQGAETDTQY
TRBV7-6,TRBJ2-7,15,ASSLVGRAGGPYEQY
TRBV6-2/TRBV6-3,TRBJ2-7,13,ASSWTSGGSYEQY
TRBV6-5,TRBJ1-5,12,ASTRTALNQPQH
TRBV24-1,TRBJ2-3,7,ATSGSYQ
TRBV7-3,TRBJ2-5,14,ASSLHGTGGGETQY
TRBV2,TRBJ1-5,12,ASSVEGVEQPQH
TRBV5-4,TRBJ1-2,12,ASRQTGTYYGYT
TRBV4-2,TRBJ2-5,16,ASSQAGTSGRIGETQY
TRBV7-2,TRBJ2-7,13,ASSLLGTFDYEQY
TRBV10-3,TRBJ1-3,13,AISSNTGLGNTIY
TRBV7-9,TRBJ1-1,12,ASTSGQMNTEAF
TRBV30,TRBJ2-7,11,AWSPQADYEQY
TRBV4-3,TRBJ1-2,12,ASSQDPRSYGYT
TRBV24-1,TRBJ2-3,11,ATRDSSTDTQY
TRBV6-5,TRBJ1-2,11,ASSSGGSYGYT
TRBV2,TRBJ2-1,11,ASRPGIHNEQF
TRBV19,TRBJ2-1,10,ASRALYNEQF
TRBV7-3,TRBJ1-1,11,ASSQNSGTEAF
TRBV7-9,TRBJ2-7,12,ASSSASGIHEQY
TRBV12-3/TRBV12-4,TRBJ2-7,11,ASSTTEFYEQY
TRBV6-5,TRBJ2-7,11,ASRGTGLYEQY
TRBV5-1,TRBJ1-1,14,ASSLGSGGMNTEAF
TRBV9,TRBJ2-1,11,ASSVATSGEQF
TRBV7-8,TRBJ1-2,12,ASSPDSANYGYT
TRBV9,TRBJ1-5,13,ASSAQVDSNQPQH
TRBV4-3,TRBJ1-3,15,ASSQEGGMRVGNTIY
TRBV19,TRBJ1-1,13,ASSIDPGMNTEAF
TRBV16,TRBJ1-1,13,ASSQSEGLGTEAF
TRBV11-2,TRBJ1-3,11,ASSLDFGNTIY
TRBV4-3,TRBJ2-3,13,ASSQDLQVRDTQY
TRBV7-5,TRBJ2-7,13,ARSSREGRAYEQY
TRBV7-2,TRBJ2-2,12,ASSLERGTGELF
TRBV21-1,TRBJ2-5,15,ASRLADLAGAQETQY
TRBV10-3,TRBJ1-6,13,AISSSGNYNSPLH
TRBV12-5,TRBJ1-6,17,ASGLVITGTGERNSPLH
TRBV19,TRBJ1-6,13,ASSGKTGYNSPLH
TRBV28,TRBJ1-2,9,ASSSTVGYT
TRBV10-3,TRBJ2-5,10,ATRTSQETQY
TRBV29-1,TRBJ2-3,12,SVVSFTSTDTQY
TRBV28,TRBJ2-5,13,ASSPPGYAKETQY
TRBV4-3,TRBJ1-2,16,ASSQDFGTGFFNYGYT
TRBV9,TRBJ1-6,13,ASSVEIRSNSPLH
TRBV10-3,TRBJ2-2,11,AISDRNTGELF
TRBV9,TRBJ2-2,19,ASSAHSPYTSGGIFSGELF
TRBV5-6,TRBJ2-5,14,ASSLAAGQGGETQY